A selection of T cell receptor beta chains follows, all from one sample in a study of spatial heterogeneity in lung cancer. TCRdb re-called the 5' RACE reads with MiXCR, one entry per CDR3 protein. This repertoire shows fewer than 20,000 distinct CDR3 sequences, over 8.5% found once; its top ten account for around 21%. Sequencing used PBMCs, obtained at follow-up. Receptor source: a male donor with early-stage non-small cell lung cancer. Each CDR3 is given with its conserved first and last residue. Some rows mark clone size as missing; the rest say once, few, many or name a class of expanded clone.

cdr3_length clone_size j_call v_call cdr3_aa
15 many TRBJ1-5 TRBV10-3 CAISERGDKDQPQHF
15 - TRBJ1-4 TRBV18 CASSPRAERAEKLFF
14 many TRBJ1-1 TRBV6-2/TRBV6-3 CASSWRDRGAEAFF
14 many TRBJ2-2 TRBV9 CASSVVAATGELFF
15 few TRBJ2-3 TRBV30 CAWRRTADHGDTQYF
16 - TRBJ2-2 TRBV3-1 CASSPRTSANTGELFF
15 many TRBJ1-6 TRBV7-2 CANRGQEGFNSPLHF
15 many TRBJ1-5 TRBV7-2 CASTLGVTSNQPQHF
16 - TRBJ2-1 TRBV4-3 CASSQDTGTGGNEQFF
14 - TRBJ2-3 TRBV20-1 CSVSTSGGTDTQYF
15 many TRBJ2-7 TRBV20-1 CSALRPRVLAFEQYF
12 - TRBJ2-5 TRBV20-1 CSARTSTGTQYF
15 - TRBJ1-5 TRBV6-2/TRBV6-3 CASSTTGYSNQPQHF
14 few TRBJ2-3 TRBV24-1 CATSGDTSTDTQYF
15 many TRBJ2-7 TRBV28 CASSLSLLATYEQYF
15 - TRBJ1-1 TRBV9 CASSSSWRMNTEAFF
17 few TRBJ1-3 TRBV28 CASSSLGQPTSGNTIYF
18 few TRBJ2-1 TRBV4-2 CASSQTSPGLAGGGEQFF
14 many TRBJ1-4 TRBV7-2 CASNDGTANEKLFF
12 - TRBJ2-7 TRBV20-1 CSGRDSPYEQYF
13 many TRBJ2-5 TRBV7-9 CASRGTSGETQYF
12 many TRBJ2-5 TRBV11-2 CASSRLRETQYF
14 - TRBJ2-4 TRBV20-1 CSADPGLVKNIQYF
14 few TRBJ1-6 TRBV6-5 CASSFTGPASPLHF
14 many TRBJ2-7 TRBV7-9 CASSLRDRDYEQYF
15 few TRBJ2-5 TRBV7-6 CASSPLDSGILAQYF
13 many TRBJ1-2 TRBV20-1 CSAGRRGQYGYTF
13 many TRBJ2-7 TRBV12-3/TRBV12-4 CASSSRGGRLSYF
12 many TRBJ2-5 TRBV7-2 CASSLSEETQYF
16 many TRBJ1-1 TRBV4-1 CASSQGFGRQNTEAFF
18 many TRBJ2-2 TRBV28 CASSPGQGLGVYTGELFF
11 many TRBJ2-1 TRBV2 CASSGNNEQFF
14 - - TRBV23-1 CASSQKWDTYEQFF
11 many TRBJ1-4 TRBV7-9 CASSFGEKLFF
15 many TRBJ1-5 TRBV7-8 CASSGSRVSNQPQHF
14 few TRBJ2-2 TRBV11-3 CAATDNANTGELFF
14 - TRBJ2-4 TRBV4-3 CASSQGGARDIQYF
15 few TRBJ2-7 TRBV15 CATSRDRTSGSNEYF
14 many TRBJ2-7 TRBV3-1 CASSQLAGVGEQYF
15 many TRBJ2-3 TRBV7-9 CASSPLYRGIDTQYF
15 many TRBJ2-2 TRBV12-3/TRBV12-4 CASNPTGRSTGELFF
14 many TRBJ1-4 TRBV14 CASSRASGQGVLFF
14 many TRBJ1-1 TRBV6-4 CASSATGEGSEAFF
18 many TRBJ2-6 TRBV5-1 CASSLGRTGGSGANVLTF
15 few TRBJ2-3 TRBV19 CASSMQDRATDTQYF
15 many TRBJ1-3 TRBV7-2 CASSSVGGSGNTIYF
12 many TRBJ1-5 TRBV7-2 CASSLPNQPQHF
15 - TRBJ2-2 TRBV2 CASSELGTGTGELFF
17 many TRBJ1-3 TRBV3-1 CASSQGWQSYFGNTIYF
11 many TRBJ2-7 TRBV20-1 CSARVSYEQYF
15 - TRBJ1-1 TRBV4-1 CASSQTGTGRTEAFF
15 many TRBJ2-1 TRBV6-2/TRBV6-3 CASSSLAGGNNEQFF
17 many TRBJ2-3 TRBV12-3/TRBV12-4 CASSLIGQGFRTDTQYF
12 many TRBJ2-2 TRBV29-1 CSVNRNTGELFF
15 many TRBJ1-4 TRBV5-4 CASSSNRGGNEKLFF